This record looks at one T cell receptor (beta chain) sequence and its context. Antigen specificity is unknown. This record comes from a study of graft-versus-host responses after intestinal transplantation. The wider study: Recipients were all induced with anti-thymocyte globulin, then given tacrolimus and steroids for 3 to 4 years.

Assay: immunoSEQ multiplex PCR; the TCRdb copy retains only in-frame clones and omits some. Of 60,000 to 75,000 clones listed, 70% to 90% are singletons. V gave up 7 bases and J gave up 7 bases, with 17 bases separating them. The CDR3 runs to 14 residues. Germline CDR1 MDHEN, CDR2 SYDVKM. Study-wide points: Graft-donor T cell macrochimerism coincided with high graft-versus-host to host-versus-graft clonal ratios in allografts. GvH clone levels peaked in circulation, and this peak was associated with early post-transplant HvG declines. GvH clonotypes were identified within recipient marrow, with a subset emerging first in ileum or blood.

This sequence originates from a human donor who received an intestinal transplant. The V gene is TRBV28, the J gene TRBJ1-3; D possibly corresponds to TRBD1 (6 bases). The starting material was unstimulated CD8+ T cells sorted from spleen or lymph node cells, obtained before intestinal transplant. In DNA form, the CDR3 reads TGTGCCAGCAACTCAGGGGCTTTCGGTAACACCATATATTTT. It yields the protein CASNSGAFGNTIYF. Looking up the rest from reference TRBV28 and TRBJ1-3 gives the full variable domain: DVKVTQSSRYLVKRTGEKVFLECVQDMDHENMFWYRQDPGLGLRLIYFSYDVKMKEKGDIPEGYSVSREKKERFSLILESASTNQTSMYLCASNSGAFGNTIYFGEGSWLTVV.